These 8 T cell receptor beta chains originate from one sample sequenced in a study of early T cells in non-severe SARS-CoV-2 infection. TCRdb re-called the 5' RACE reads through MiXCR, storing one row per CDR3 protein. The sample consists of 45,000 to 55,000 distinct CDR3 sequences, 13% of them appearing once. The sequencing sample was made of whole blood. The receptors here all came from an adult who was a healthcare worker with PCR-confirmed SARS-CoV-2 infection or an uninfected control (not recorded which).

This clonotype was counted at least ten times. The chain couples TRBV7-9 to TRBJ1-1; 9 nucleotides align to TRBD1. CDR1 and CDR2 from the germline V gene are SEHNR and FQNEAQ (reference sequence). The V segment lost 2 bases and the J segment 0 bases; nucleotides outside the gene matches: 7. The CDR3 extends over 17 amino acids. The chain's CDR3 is CASSLRDRDAVNTEAFF. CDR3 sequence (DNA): TGTGCCAGCAGCTTACGGGACAGGGACGCGGTGAACACTGAAGCTTTCTTT.

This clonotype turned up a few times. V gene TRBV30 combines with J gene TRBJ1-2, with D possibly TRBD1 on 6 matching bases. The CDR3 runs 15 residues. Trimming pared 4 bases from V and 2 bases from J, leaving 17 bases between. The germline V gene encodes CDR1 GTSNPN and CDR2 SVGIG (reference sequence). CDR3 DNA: TGTGCCTGGATAAGAGGGGGACGCGGAAACTATGGCTACACCTTC. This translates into CAWIRGGRGNYGYTF. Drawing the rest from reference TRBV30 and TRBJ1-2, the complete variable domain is SQTIHQWPATLVQPVGSPLSLECTVEGTSNPNLYWYRQAAGRGLQLLFYSVGIGQISSEVPQNLSASRPQDRQFILSSKKLLLSDSGFYLCAWIRGGRGNYGYTFGSGTRLTVV.

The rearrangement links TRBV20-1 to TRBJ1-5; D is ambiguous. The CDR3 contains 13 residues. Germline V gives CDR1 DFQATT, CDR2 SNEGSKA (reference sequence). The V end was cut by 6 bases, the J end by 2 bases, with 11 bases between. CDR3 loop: CSASRAGNQPQHF. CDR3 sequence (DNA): TGCAGTGCCTCTCGGGCCGGCAATCAGCCCCAGCATTTT.

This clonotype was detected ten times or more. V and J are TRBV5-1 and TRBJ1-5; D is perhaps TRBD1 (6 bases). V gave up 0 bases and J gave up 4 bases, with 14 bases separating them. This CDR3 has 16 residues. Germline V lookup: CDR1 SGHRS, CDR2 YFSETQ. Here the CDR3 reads CASSLGSSGQNQPQHF. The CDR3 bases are TGCGCCAGCAGCTTGGGGTCTAGCGGACAGAATCAGCCCCAGCATTTT.

The DNA for the CDR3 is TGCAGTGCTAGATGGACAGGGGGAACTATCGGCTACACCTTC. This translates into CSARWTGGTIGYTF. The chain carries TRBV20-1 and TRBJ1-2, with 10 bases fitting TRBD1. V was clipped by 2 bases and J by 8 bases; unmatched bases: 8. This CDR3 has 14 residues. In germline, CDR1 is DFQATT, CDR2 SNEGSKA (reference sequence).

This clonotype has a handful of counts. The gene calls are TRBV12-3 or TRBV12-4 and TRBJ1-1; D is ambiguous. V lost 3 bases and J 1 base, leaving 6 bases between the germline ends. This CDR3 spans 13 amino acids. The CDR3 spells CASSLGRNTEAFF. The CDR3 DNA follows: TGTGCCAGCAGTTTGGGCAGGAACACTGAAGCTTTCTTT.

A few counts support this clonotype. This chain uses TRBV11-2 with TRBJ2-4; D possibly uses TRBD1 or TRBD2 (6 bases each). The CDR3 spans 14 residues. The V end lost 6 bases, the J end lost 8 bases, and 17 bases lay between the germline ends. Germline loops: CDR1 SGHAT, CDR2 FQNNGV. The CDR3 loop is CASRGPGATHIQYF. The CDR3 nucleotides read TGTGCCAGCAGGGGTCCGGGGGCGACTCACATTCAGTACTTC.

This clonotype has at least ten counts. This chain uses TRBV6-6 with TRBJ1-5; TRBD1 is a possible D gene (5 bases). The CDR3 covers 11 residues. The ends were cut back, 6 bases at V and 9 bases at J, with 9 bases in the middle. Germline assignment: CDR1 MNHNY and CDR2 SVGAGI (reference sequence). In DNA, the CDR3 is TGTGCCAGCAGGTTTCAGGGGCCCCAGCATTTT. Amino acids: CASRFQGPQHF.